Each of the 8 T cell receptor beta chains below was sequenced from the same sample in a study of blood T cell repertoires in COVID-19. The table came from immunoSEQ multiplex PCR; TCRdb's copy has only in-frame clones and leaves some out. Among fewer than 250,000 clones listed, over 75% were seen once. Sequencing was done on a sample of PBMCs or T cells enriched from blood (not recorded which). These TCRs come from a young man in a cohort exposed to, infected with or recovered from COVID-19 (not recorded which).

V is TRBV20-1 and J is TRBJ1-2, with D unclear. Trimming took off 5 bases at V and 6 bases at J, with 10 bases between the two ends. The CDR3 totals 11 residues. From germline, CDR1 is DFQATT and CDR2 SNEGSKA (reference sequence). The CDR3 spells CSAGSWNGYTF. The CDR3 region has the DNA TGCAGTGCTGGTAGCTGGAATGGCTACACCTTC.

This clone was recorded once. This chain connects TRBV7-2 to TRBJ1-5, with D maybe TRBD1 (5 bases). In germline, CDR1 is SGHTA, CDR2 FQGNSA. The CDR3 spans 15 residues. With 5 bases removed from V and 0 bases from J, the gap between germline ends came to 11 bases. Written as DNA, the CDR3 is TGTGCCAGCAGCCCAGACAGAAATAGCAATCAGCCCCAGCATTTT. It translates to CASSPDRNSNQPQHF.

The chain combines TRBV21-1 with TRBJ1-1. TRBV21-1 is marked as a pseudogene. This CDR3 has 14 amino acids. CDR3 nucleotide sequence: TGTGCCAGCAGCAAAGTAGCGGTGAACACTGAAGCTTTCTTT. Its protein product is CASSKVAVNTEAFF.

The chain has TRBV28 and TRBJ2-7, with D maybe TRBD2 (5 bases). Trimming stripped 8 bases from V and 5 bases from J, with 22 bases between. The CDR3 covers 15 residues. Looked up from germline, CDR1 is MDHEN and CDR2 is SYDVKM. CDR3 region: CASPPSGPSGDEQYF. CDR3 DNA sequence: TGTGCCAGCCCCCCATCCGGGCCAAGCGGCGACGAGCAGTACTTC.

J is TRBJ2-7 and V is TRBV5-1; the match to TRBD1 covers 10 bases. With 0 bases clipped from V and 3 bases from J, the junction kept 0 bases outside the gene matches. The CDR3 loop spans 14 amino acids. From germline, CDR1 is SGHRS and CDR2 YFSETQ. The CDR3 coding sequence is TGCGCCAGCAGCTTGGGGACAGGGGGCTACGAGCAGTACTTC. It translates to CASSLGTGGYEQYF.

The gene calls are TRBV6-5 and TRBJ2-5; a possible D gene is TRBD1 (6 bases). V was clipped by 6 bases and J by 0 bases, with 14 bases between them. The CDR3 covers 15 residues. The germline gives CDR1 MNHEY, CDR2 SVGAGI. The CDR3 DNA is TGTGCCAGCAGATCCGCCGGGACACACCAAGAGACCCAGTACTTC. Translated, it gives CASRSAGTHQETQYF.

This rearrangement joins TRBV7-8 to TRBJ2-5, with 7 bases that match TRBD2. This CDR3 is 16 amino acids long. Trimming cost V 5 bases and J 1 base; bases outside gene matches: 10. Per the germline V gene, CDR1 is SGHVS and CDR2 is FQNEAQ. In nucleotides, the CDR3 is TGTGCCAGCAGCAAAGTGTGGGGGGGAGGCCAAGAGACCCAGTACTTC. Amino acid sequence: CASSKVWGGGQETQYF.

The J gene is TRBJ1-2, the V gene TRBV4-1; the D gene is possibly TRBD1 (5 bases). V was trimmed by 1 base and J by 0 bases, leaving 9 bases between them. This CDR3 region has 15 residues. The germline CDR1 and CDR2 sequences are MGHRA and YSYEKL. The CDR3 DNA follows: TGCGCCAGCAGCCAAGCGGCAGGGTCTAACTATGGCTACACCTTC. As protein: CASSQAAGSNYGYTF.